These 8 T cell receptor beta chains share one sample of origin, sequenced in a study of T-cell reconstitution after alpha-beta-depleted transplantation in children. As it was prepared, the TCRbeta library received unique molecular identifiers. TCRdb reanalysed the PCR reads using MiXCR and keeps one entry per CDR3 protein. The sample gives around 340,000 distinct CDR3 sequences, roughly 15% of which show up once; around 4.5% is in the top ten. The sequenced sample was PBMCs, obtained from the stem cell graft. These receptors were taken from a human donor who donated a stem cell graft to a child with Fanconi anemia.

The rearrangement joins TRBV6-5 to TRBJ2-3; TRBD1 matches at 7 bases. This CDR3 has 15 residues. CDR1 and CDR2 from the germline V gene are MNHEY and SVGAGI. The V gene end was trimmed by 2 bases and the J gene end by 6 bases; junction bases not matched to a gene: 8. The CDR3 DNA follows: TGTGCCAGCAGTTACATTGGACAGGCGGCGGATACGCAGTATTTT. Its translation is CASSYIGQAADTQYF.

This clonotype was picked up a small number of times. This chain uses TRBV20-1 with TRBJ1-4; weak D call: TRBD1 (5 bases). V gave up 4 bases and J gave up 4 bases, with 16 bases separating them. The length of the CDR3 is 15 residues. Germline values: CDR1 DFQATT, CDR2 SNEGSKA (reference sequence). In nucleotides, the CDR3 is TGCAGTGCTACCTCCCTCGACAGTTTTAATGAAAAACTGTTTTTT. Residues: CSATSLDSFNEKLFF.

As to this clonotype: This may stem from a read error, because a much larger clone lies one nucleotide away. The chain recombines TRBV11-2 with TRBJ2-7, with D maybe TRBD1 (6 bases). The CDR3 sequence is 13 residues long. The germline CDR1 and CDR2 sequences are SGHAT and FQNNGV. The CDR3, as DNA: TGTGCCAGCAGTTTTACAGGGACGGGTGAGCAGAACTTC. It encodes CASSFTGTGEQNF.

V gene TRBV20-1 combines with J gene TRBJ1-1; D may be TRBD1 (6 bases). Trimming pared 1 base from V and 5 bases from J, leaving 14 bases between. Germline loops: CDR1 DFQATT, CDR2 SNEGSKA (reference sequence). The length of the CDR3 is 14 residues. CDR3: CSARGTGMGTEAFF. The CDR3 DNA follows: TGCAGTGCTAGAGGTACAGGGATGGGAACTGAAGCTTTCTTT.

This clonotype came up many times. The chain joins TRBV12-3 or TRBV12-4 to TRBJ2-3; D possibly corresponds to TRBD1 (6 bases). With 5 bases removed from V and 4 bases from J, the gap between germline ends came to 19 bases. The length of the CDR3 is 16 residues. The CDR3 region has the DNA TGTGCCAGCAGTCCCTCGTCCGTCAACAGGGCAGATACGCAGTATTTT. Its protein product is CASSPSSVNRADTQYF.

The chain has TRBV28 and TRBJ1-5; D perhaps matches TRBD1 (5 bases). CDR3 length: 15 amino acids. In germline, CDR1 is MDHEN, CDR2 SYDVKM. Trimming removed 5 bases from V and 7 bases from J, with 18 bases in between. The CDR3 loop reads CASSPGAWRGQPQHF. The CDR3 nucleotides read TGTGCCAGCAGTCCCGGGGCTTGGAGAGGCCAGCCCCAGCATTTT.

This clonotype was detected a few times. The chain has TRBV5-1 and TRBJ1-1; TRBD1 might be the D (6 bases). V lost 0 bases, J lost 1 base, and 10 bases lay in between. Germline V gene lookup returns CDR1 SGHRS and CDR2 YFSETQ. The CDR3 is 15 amino acids. The CDR3: CASSLVRGENTEAFF. The CDR3 DNA is TGCGCCAGCAGCTTGGTCAGGGGAGAGAACACTGAAGCTTTCTTT.

At least ten counts were recorded for this clonotype. The V and J genes are TRBV29-1 and TRBJ2-5, with 8 bases fitting TRBD2. This CDR3 is 13 amino acids long. The ends lost 8 bases at V and 5 bases at J; junction bases unmatched: 10. Per germline, CDR1 SQVTM and CDR2 ANQGSEA. CDR3 in amino acids: CSTRTSRMETQYF. The CDR3 coding sequence is TGCAGCACCCGGACTAGCAGAATGGAGACCCAGTACTTC.